A selection of T cell receptor beta chains follows, all from one sample in a study of human CD8 memory T cell subsets. TCRdb re-analyzed the 5' RACE reads; it lists each CDR3 protein once, without DNA. This repertoire includes about 17,000 distinct CDR3 sequences. The material sequenced was CD8+ stem-like memory T cells (TSCM and TCM) sorted from PBMCs. The receptors derive from a human donor in good health. The CDR3 runs from the conserved cysteine through the conserved F or W. A row's size may be missing; if present it is once, few, many or a size class.

J | length | size | V | CDR3
TRBJ2-7 | 16 | NA | TRBV7-2 | CASSLMGQGAAGEQYF
TRBJ1-2 | 12 | medium-sized | TRBV7-2 | CASSLATGGYTF
TRBJ2-3 | 13 | medium-sized | TRBV7-2 | CASSLGGADTQYF
TRBJ1-1 | 15 | NA | TRBV6-6 | CASSYPTIQPLEAFF
TRBJ1-6 | 17 | NA | TRBV11-3 | CASSSGTGGSYNSPLHF
TRBJ2-3 | 15 | NA | TRBV18 | CASSPVGGGTDTQYF
TRBJ2-1 | 14 | NA | TRBV28 | CETSLASLYNEQFF
TRBJ2-1 | 17 | NA | TRBV5-8 | CASSLARAEGYYNEQFF
TRBJ2-5 | 13 | NA | TRBV7-9 | CASSLRSGETQYF
TRBJ2-1 | 13 | NA | TRBV28 | CASSFREYNEQFF
TRBJ1-2 | 15 | NA | TRBV21-1 | CASSNTTGNTRGYTF
TRBJ2-1 | 14 | NA | TRBV2 | CASRDRGGMHEQFF
TRBJ2-5 | 15 | medium-sized | TRBV4-3 | CASSHGTSVGETQYF
TRBJ1-1 | 14 | NA | TRBV27 | CASSPRGADTEAFF
TRBJ1-4 | 16 | medium-sized | TRBV14 | CASSQERTVWEEKLFF
TRBJ2-7 | 13 | NA | TRBV5-1 | CASSLGSGVEQYF
TRBJ1-5 | 14 | NA | TRBV12-3/TRBV12-4 | CASSSWQEGQPQHF
TRBJ2-7 | 13 | NA | TRBV2 | CASSPGQNYEQYF
TRBJ2-3 | 20 | NA | TRBV7-8 | CASSPEDRGGSGRLTDTQYF
TRBJ2-5 | 17 | NA | TRBV9 | CASSVATSGRAQETQYF
TRBJ2-1 | 14 | NA | TRBV7-9 | CASSYSGRKNEQFF
TRBJ2-7 | 14 | NA | TRBV9 | CASSVDGTHNEQYF
TRBJ2-1 | 16 | NA | TRBV5-1 | CASSTAGTGANNEQFF
TRBJ2-2 | 14 | large | TRBV7-8 | CASSVLRGTGELFF
TRBJ2-3 | 13 | NA | TRBV29-1 | CSVKQGVGDTQYF
TRBJ2-7 | 15 | NA | TRBV7-9 | CASSLSTATSYEQYF
TRBJ2-7 | 12 | NA | TRBV28 | CASSLRAREQYF
TRBJ2-1 | 16 | NA | TRBV14 | CASSQVSGRSYNEQFF
TRBJ1-6 | 12 | NA | TRBV5-6 | CASSSTRSPLHF
TRBJ2-7 | 14 | medium-sized | TRBV6-2/TRBV6-3 | CASTTSEASYEQYF
TRBJ1-1 | 13 | NA | TRBV18 | CASSQGGNTEAFF
TRBJ2-7 | 16 | NA | TRBV7-9 | CASSPFSAAPRTEQYF
TRBJ1-1 | 15 | NA | TRBV7-8 | CASSLGTNMNTEAFF
TRBJ2-1 | 14 | NA | TRBV6-5 | CASSWGESYNEQFF
TRBJ2-1 | 12 | NA | TRBV6-2/TRBV6-3 | CASSWTHNEQFF
TRBJ2-7 | 14 | NA | TRBV6-6 | CASRAVAGGNEQYF
TRBJ1-4 | 14 | NA | TRBV5-1 | CASSLSGAREKLFF
TRBJ2-5 | 15 | NA | TRBV7-9 | CASSSRRRDQETQYF
TRBJ2-7 | 13 | NA | TRBV28 | CASSLVSDYEQYF
TRBJ2-7 | 15 | NA | TRBV30 | CAWNPGTGGPGEQYF